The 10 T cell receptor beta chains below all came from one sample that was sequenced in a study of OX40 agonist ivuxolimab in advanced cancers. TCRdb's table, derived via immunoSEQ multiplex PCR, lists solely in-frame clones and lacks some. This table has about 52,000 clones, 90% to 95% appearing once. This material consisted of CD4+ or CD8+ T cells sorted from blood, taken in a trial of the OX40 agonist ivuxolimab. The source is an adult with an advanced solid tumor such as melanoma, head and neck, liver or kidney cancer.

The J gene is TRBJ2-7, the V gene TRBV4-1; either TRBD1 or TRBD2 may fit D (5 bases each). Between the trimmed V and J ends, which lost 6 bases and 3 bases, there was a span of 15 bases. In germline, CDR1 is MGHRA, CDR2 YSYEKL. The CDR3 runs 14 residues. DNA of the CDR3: TGCGCCAGCAGAGTGAGGGACGGAGGCTACGAGCAGTACTTC. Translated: CASRVRDGGYEQYF.

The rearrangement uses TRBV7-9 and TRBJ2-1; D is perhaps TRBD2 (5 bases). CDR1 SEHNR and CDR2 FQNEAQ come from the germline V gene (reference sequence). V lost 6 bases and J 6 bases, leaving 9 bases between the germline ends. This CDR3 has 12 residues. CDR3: CASRLGGNEQFF. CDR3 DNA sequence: TGTGCCAGCAGGCTTGGAGGCAATGAGCAGTTCTTC.

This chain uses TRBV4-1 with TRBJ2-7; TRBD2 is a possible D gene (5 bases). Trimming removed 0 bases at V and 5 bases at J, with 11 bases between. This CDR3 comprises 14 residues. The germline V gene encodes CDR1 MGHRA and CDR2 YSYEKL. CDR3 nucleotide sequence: TGCGCCAGCAGCCAAGACTCGGGGTTCAACGAGCAGTACTTC. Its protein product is CASSQDSGFNEQYF.

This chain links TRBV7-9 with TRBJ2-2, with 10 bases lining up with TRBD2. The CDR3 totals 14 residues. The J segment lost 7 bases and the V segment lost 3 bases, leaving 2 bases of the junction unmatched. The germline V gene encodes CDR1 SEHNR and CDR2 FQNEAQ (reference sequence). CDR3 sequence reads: CASSLTSGFGELFF. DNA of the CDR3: TGTGCCAGCAGCTTGACTAGCGGGTTCGGGGAGCTGTTTTTT.

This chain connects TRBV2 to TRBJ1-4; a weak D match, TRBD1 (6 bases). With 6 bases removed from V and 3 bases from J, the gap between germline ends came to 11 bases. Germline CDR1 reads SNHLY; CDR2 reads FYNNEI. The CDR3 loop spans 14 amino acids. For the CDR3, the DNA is TGTGCCAGCAGCCCTGGACAGTCTAATGAAAAACTGTTTTTT. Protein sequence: CASSPGQSNEKLFF.

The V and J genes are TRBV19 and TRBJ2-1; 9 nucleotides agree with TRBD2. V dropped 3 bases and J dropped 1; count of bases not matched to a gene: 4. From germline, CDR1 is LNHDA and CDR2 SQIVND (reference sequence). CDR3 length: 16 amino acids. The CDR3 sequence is CASSIGLAGSYNEQFF. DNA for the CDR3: TGTGCCAGTAGTATCGGGCTAGCGGGATCCTACAATGAGCAGTTCTTC.

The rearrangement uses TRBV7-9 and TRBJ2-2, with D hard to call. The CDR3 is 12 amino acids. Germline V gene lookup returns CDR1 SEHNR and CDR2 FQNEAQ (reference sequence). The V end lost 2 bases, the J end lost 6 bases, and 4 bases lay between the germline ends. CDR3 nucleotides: TGTGCCAGCAGCTTAAGCCCCGGGGAGCTGTTTTTT. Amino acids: CASSLSPGELFF.

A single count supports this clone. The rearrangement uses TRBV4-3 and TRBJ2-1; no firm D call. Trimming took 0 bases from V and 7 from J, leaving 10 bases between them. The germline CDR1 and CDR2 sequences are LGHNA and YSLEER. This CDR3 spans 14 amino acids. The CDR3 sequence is CASSQENMGNEQFF. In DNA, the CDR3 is TGCGCCAGCAGCCAAGAAAATATGGGGAATGAGCAGTTCTTC.

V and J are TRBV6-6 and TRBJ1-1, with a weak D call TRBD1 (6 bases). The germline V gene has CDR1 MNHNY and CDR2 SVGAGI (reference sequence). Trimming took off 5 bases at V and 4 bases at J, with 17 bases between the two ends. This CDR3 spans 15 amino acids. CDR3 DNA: TGTGCCAGCAGTGACTACAGGGTTAGGAGCACTGAAGCTTTCTTT. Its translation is CASSDYRVRSTEAFF.

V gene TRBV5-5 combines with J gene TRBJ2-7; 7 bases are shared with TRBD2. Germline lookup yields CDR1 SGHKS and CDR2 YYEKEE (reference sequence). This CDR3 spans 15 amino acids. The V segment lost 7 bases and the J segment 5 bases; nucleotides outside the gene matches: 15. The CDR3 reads CASSRGGDPGHEQYF. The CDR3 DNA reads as TGTGCCAGCTCCCGTGGGGGGGACCCTGGGCACGAGCAGTACTTC.